This T cell receptor (beta chain) came from a study of OX40 agonist ivuxolimab in advanced cancers. Study context: Under the entry rules, prior anti-PD-1, anti-PD-L1 or anti-CTLA-4 therapy was allowed, and approximately 40% had some.

This clone has only a few counts. What it recognizes is unknown. General observations from the study: By week 6 at 0.1 to 3.0 mg/kg, blood CD4+ and CD8+ T cells had expanded clonally. CD4+ T cells averaged fewer expanded clones than CD8+ T cells. The antigen specificity of the peripheral T cells (those that were expanded) was not determined.

Measured with immunoSEQ multiplex PCR; TCRdb has only the in-frame clones, and not every one. The sample includes roughly 59,000 clones, roughly four fifths of them seen just once. V lost 3 bases and J 1 base, leaving 9 bases between the germline ends. Looked up from germline, CDR1 is SGHVS and CDR2 is FQNEAQ. This CDR3 has 14 residues. The receptor's source is an adult with an advanced solid tumor such as melanoma, head and neck, liver or kidney cancer. Sample: CD4+ or CD8+ T cells sorted from blood, taken in a trial of the OX40 agonist ivuxolimab. V and J are TRBV7-8 and TRBJ1-1; D uncertain. The CDR3 sequence: CASSFASRNTEAFF. CDR3 coding DNA: TGTGCCAGCAGCTTTGCAAGTCGGAACACTGAAGCTTTCTTT.